A selection of T cell receptor beta chains follows, all from one sample in a study of CD8 T cells in Susac syndrome. TCRdb recomputed calls from the immunoSEQ multiplex PCR reads with MiXCR, one row per CDR3 protein. The profile shows about 180,000 distinct CDR3 sequences, roughly 95% of them singletons. The sample taken for sequencing was CD4+ T cells from PBMCs. Source of these receptors: a human donor with multiple sclerosis. The CDR3 runs from the conserved cysteine through the conserved F or W. D genes are given only for firm matches. Size tells how often a clone was seen (once, few, many) or the class of an expanded clone, and some rows leave it out.

abundance: .; v_gene: TRBV15; d_gene: TRBD1; j_gene: TRBJ2-1; CDR3aa: CATSTEGAGVSYNEQFF; CDR3nt: TGTGCCACCAGCACCGAGGGGGCAGGAGTCTCCTACAATGAGCAGTTCTTC
abundance: .; v_gene: TRBV29-1; d_gene: TRBD1; j_gene: TRBJ2-2; CDR3aa: CSVQGQGGNTGELFF; CDR3nt: TGCAGCGTTCAGGGACAGGGAGGGAACACCGGGGAGCTGTTTTTT
abundance: once; v_gene: TRBV20-1; d_gene: .; j_gene: TRBJ2-5; CDR3aa: CSAREVRGPPETQYF; CDR3nt: TGCAGTGCTAGAGAGGTGCGGGGGCCCCCGGAGACCCAGTACTTC
abundance: .; v_gene: TRBV27; d_gene: .; j_gene: TRBJ1-5; CDR3aa: CASSFVVDQPQHF; CDR3nt: TGTGCCAGCAGTTTTGTGGTTGACCAGCCCCAGCATTTT
abundance: once; v_gene: TRBV20-1; d_gene: .; j_gene: TRBJ2-6; CDR3aa: CSARRAPGANVLTF; CDR3nt: TGCAGTGCTAGGAGGGCTCCAGGGGCCAACGTCCTGACTTTC
abundance: .; v_gene: TRBV7-9; d_gene: .; j_gene: TRBJ2-5; CDR3aa: CASSLERWGGGETQYF; CDR3nt: TGTGCCAGCAGCTTAGAACGGTGGGGAGGCGGAGAGACCCAGTACTTC
abundance: .; v_gene: TRBV19; d_gene: .; j_gene: TRBJ1-2; CDR3aa: CASSTLQGVYGYTF; CDR3nt: TGTGCCAGTAGTACCCTACAGGGAGTCTATGGCTACACCTTC
abundance: few; v_gene: TRBV6-1; d_gene: TRBD2; j_gene: TRBJ2-7; CDR3aa: CASGSGGPLPEQYF; CDR3nt: TGTGCCAGCGGGAGCGGGGGCCCTCTCCCCGAGCAGTACTTC
abundance: .; v_gene: TRBV7-2; d_gene: TRBD1; j_gene: TRBJ2-3; CDR3aa: CASSSRQGRLITSTDTQYF; CDR3nt: TGCGCCAGCAGCTCACGACAGGGACGCCTTATCACTAGCACAGATACGCAGTATTTT
abundance: .; v_gene: TRBV20-1; d_gene: TRBD2; j_gene: TRBJ2-7; CDR3aa: CSANPGGSYSYEQYF; CDR3nt: TGCAGTGCAAACCCGGGGGGTTCATACTCCTACGAGCAGTACTTC
abundance: .; v_gene: TRBV30; d_gene: .; j_gene: TRBJ1-5; CDR3aa: CAWSAEYSNQPQHF; CDR3nt: TGTGCCTGGAGTGCCGAGTATAGCAATCAGCCCCAGCATTTT
abundance: .; v_gene: TRBV7-7; d_gene: TRBD2; j_gene: TRBJ2-1; CDR3aa: CASSLLLAGGPDSYNEQFF; CDR3nt: TGTGCTAGCAGCTTACTACTAGCGGGGGGCCCGGACTCCTACAATGAGCAGTTCTTC
abundance: once; v_gene: TRBV3-1; d_gene: .; j_gene: TRBJ1-1; CDR3aa: CASSQAAAENTEAFF; CDR3nt: TGTGCCAGCAGCCAAGCGGCAGCAGAGAACACTGAAGCTTTCTTT
abundance: .; v_gene: TRBV5-1; d_gene: .; j_gene: TRBJ1-6; CDR3aa: CASSLDPPPNSPLHF; CDR3nt: TGCGCCAGCAGCTTGGACCCTCCCCCTAATTCACCCCTCCACTTT
abundance: .; v_gene: TRBV12-3/TRBV12-4; d_gene: TRBD2; j_gene: TRBJ2-1; CDR3aa: CASRGLAGLSYNEQFF; CDR3nt: TGTGCCAGCAGGGGACTAGCGGGACTCTCCTACAATGAGCAGTTCTTC
abundance: .; v_gene: TRBV3-1; d_gene: .; j_gene: TRBJ2-7; CDR3aa: CASSQGPSYEQYF; CDR3nt: TGTGCCAGCAGCCAAGGGCCCTCCTACGAGCAGTACTTC
abundance: .; v_gene: TRBV30; d_gene: .; j_gene: TRBJ1-4; CDR3aa: CACQGIATNEKLFF; CDR3nt: TGTGCCTGTCAGGGGATTGCAACTAATGAAAAACTGTTTTTT
abundance: .; v_gene: TRBV7-9; d_gene: .; j_gene: TRBJ1-6; CDR3aa: CASSFGVRNSPLHF; CDR3nt: TGTGCCAGCAGCTTCGGGGTGCGAAATTCACCCCTCCACTTT
abundance: .; v_gene: TRBV5-6; d_gene: .; j_gene: TRBJ2-3; CDR3aa: CASSLDRFRTDTQYF; CDR3nt: TGTGCCAGCAGCTTAGACAGGTTCCGCACAGATACGCAGTATTTT
abundance: .; v_gene: TRBV15; d_gene: TRBD2; j_gene: TRBJ2-1; CDR3aa: CATSDSGGSVDEQFF; CDR3nt: TGTGCCACCAGCGATAGCGGGGGGAGTGTTGATGAGCAGTTCTTC
abundance: .; v_gene: TRBV7-3; d_gene: TRBD1; j_gene: TRBJ1-1; CDR3aa: CASSLGTGGNTEAFF; CDR3nt: TGTGCCAGCAGCCTGGGGACAGGGGGTAACACTGAAGCTTTCTTT
abundance: .; v_gene: TRBV5-1; d_gene: .; j_gene: TRBJ1-2; CDR3aa: CASSLVTPGVKGYTF; CDR3nt: TGCGCCAGCAGCTTGGTAACCCCGGGGGTGAAAGGCTACACCTTC
abundance: .; v_gene: TRBV7-9; d_gene: TRBD1; j_gene: TRBJ2-1; CDR3aa: CASSSPDRGHGNEQFF; CDR3nt: TGTGCCAGCAGCTCCCCGGACAGGGGGCACGGCAATGAGCAGTTCTTC
abundance: .; v_gene: TRBV7-9; d_gene: .; j_gene: TRBJ1-2; CDR3aa: CASSSTSRPYGYTF; CDR3nt: TGTGCCAGCAGCTCCACGAGCAGACCTTATGGCTACACCTTC
abundance: .; v_gene: TRBV7-6; d_gene: TRBD2; j_gene: TRBJ2-5; CDR3aa: CASSRSSGGAGETQYF; CDR3nt: TGTGCCAGCAGTCGATCTAGCGGGGGGGCCGGGGAGACCCAGTACTTC
abundance: .; v_gene: TRBV20-1; d_gene: .; j_gene: TRBJ1-2; CDR3aa: CSAPTGNSVGYTF; CDR3nt: TGCAGTGCCCCAACAGGGAACTCGGTCGGCTACACCTTC
abundance: once; v_gene: TRBV28; d_gene: TRBD2; j_gene: TRBJ2-4; CDR3aa: CASSGSGLAKNIQYF; CDR3nt: TGTGCCAGCAGTGGTAGCGGGTTAGCCAAAAACATTCAGTACTTC
abundance: once; v_gene: TRBV5-1; d_gene: .; j_gene: TRBJ2-7; CDR3aa: CASSLTTGAYEQYF; CDR3nt: TGCGCCAGCAGCTTAACGACAGGAGCCTACGAGCAGTACTTC
abundance: .; v_gene: TRBV9; d_gene: .; j_gene: TRBJ2-5; CDR3aa: CASSASPRETQYF; CDR3nt: TGTGCCAGCAGCGCCAGTCCACGGGAGACCCAGTACTTC
abundance: .; v_gene: TRBV7-2; d_gene: TRBD1; j_gene: TRBJ1-6; CDR3aa: CASSSLPGGSPLHF; CDR3nt: TGTGCCAGCAGCTCACTCCCAGGGGGTTCACCCCTCCACTTT
abundance: .; v_gene: TRBV5-4; d_gene: .; j_gene: TRBJ2-5; CDR3aa: CASSLKGSETQYF; CDR3nt: TGTGCCAGCAGCTTGAAGGGGTCGGAGACCCAGTACTTC
abundance: .; v_gene: TRBV2; d_gene: TRBD1; j_gene: TRBJ2-7; CDR3aa: CASRKTGATYEQYF; CDR3nt: TGTGCCAGCAGAAAGACAGGGGCTACCTACGAGCAGTACTTC
abundance: once; v_gene: TRBV20-1; d_gene: TRBD1; j_gene: TRBJ2-5; CDR3aa: CSVMPGQSQETQYF; CDR3nt: TGCAGTGTCATGCCGGGACAGTCGCAAGAGACCCAGTACTTC
abundance: .; v_gene: TRBV27; d_gene: .; j_gene: TRBJ2-7; CDR3aa: CASSKSWVGMSYEQYF; CDR3nt: TGTGCCAGCAGTAAATCATGGGTCGGGATGAGCTACGAGCAGTACTTC
abundance: .; v_gene: TRBV29-1; d_gene: .; j_gene: TRBJ2-4; CDR3aa: CSVEDGRGVAKNIQYF; CDR3nt: TGCAGCGTTGAAGATGGTAGGGGTGTAGCCAAAAACATTCAGTACTTC
abundance: .; v_gene: TRBV3-1; d_gene: .; j_gene: TRBJ2-2; CDR3aa: CASSQDGRSGELFF; CDR3nt: TGTGCCAGCAGCCAAGATGGCAGGTCCGGGGAGCTGTTTTTT
abundance: once; v_gene: TRBV11-3; d_gene: .; j_gene: TRBJ2-1; CDR3aa: CASSLAPGRGNEQFF; CDR3nt: TGTGCCAGCAGCTTGGCGCCAGGAAGGGGCAATGAGCAGTTCTTC
abundance: .; v_gene: TRBV3-1; d_gene: .; j_gene: TRBJ2-7; CDR3aa: CASSHTVDYEQYF; CDR3nt: TGTGCCAGCAGCCATACAGTGGACTACGAGCAGTACTTC
abundance: .; v_gene: TRBV27; d_gene: .; j_gene: TRBJ2-2; CDR3aa: CASSNIGWRGTGELFF; CDR3nt: TGTGCCAGCAGTAATATCGGGTGGAGAGGGACCGGGGAGCTGTTTTTT
abundance: .; v_gene: TRBV30; d_gene: TRBD1; j_gene: TRBJ1-2; CDR3aa: CAWSPTGYGYTF; CDR3nt: TGTGCCTGGAGCCCGACAGGGTATGGCTACACCTTC
abundance: .; v_gene: TRBV5-4; d_gene: .; j_gene: TRBJ1-2; CDR3aa: CAGRDTNYGYTF; CDR3nt: TGTGCCGGCCGGGACACTAACTATGGCTACACCTTC
abundance: once; v_gene: TRBV29-1; d_gene: .; j_gene: TRBJ2-7; CDR3aa: CSVEDRQEPYEQYF; CDR3nt: TGCAGCGTTGAAGATCGACAGGAGCCTTACGAGCAGTACTTC
abundance: .; v_gene: TRBV3-1; d_gene: .; j_gene: TRBJ2-7; CDR3aa: CASSHPGASEQYF; CDR3nt: TGTGCCAGCAGCCATCCGGGAGCCTCCGAGCAGTACTTC
abundance: .; v_gene: TRBV12-3/TRBV12-4; d_gene: TRBD2; j_gene: TRBJ2-1; CDR3aa: CASSLGLVFGEQFF; CDR3nt: TGTGCCAGCAGCCTGGGACTAGTCTTCGGCGAGCAGTTCTTC
abundance: .; v_gene: TRBV28; d_gene: TRBD1; j_gene: TRBJ2-5; CDR3aa: CASRSPGQGAQETQYF; CDR3nt: TGTGCCAGCAGATCTCCGGGACAGGGAGCACAAGAGACCCAGTACTTC
abundance: once; v_gene: TRBV23-1; d_gene: .; j_gene: TRBJ1-1; CDR3aa: CASILRPAPF; CDR3nt: TGCGCCAGCATACTCCGGCCAGCCCCTTTT
abundance: .; v_gene: TRBV2; d_gene: .; j_gene: TRBJ2-7; CDR3aa: CASSHGTYGSYEQYF; CDR3nt: TGTGCCAGCAGCCACGGGACTTATGGCTCCTACGAGCAGTACTTC
abundance: .; v_gene: TRBV20-1; d_gene: .; j_gene: TRBJ2-5; CDR3aa: CSARGTPPQETQYF; CDR3nt: TGCAGTGCTAGAGGGACCCCTCCCCAAGAGACCCAGTACTTC
abundance: .; v_gene: TRBV30; d_gene: .; j_gene: TRBJ1-3; CDR3aa: CAWSYPGISGNTIYF; CDR3nt: TGTGCCTGGAGTTACCCAGGGATCTCTGGAAACACCATATATTTT
abundance: .; v_gene: TRBV2; d_gene: .; j_gene: TRBJ1-5; CDR3aa: CASGLGQSNQPQHF; CDR3nt: TGTGCCAGCGGGTTGGGGCAGAGCAATCAGCCCCAGCATTTT
abundance: few; v_gene: TRBV5-4; d_gene: TRBD2; j_gene: TRBJ2-5; CDR3aa: CASSPNGGGETQYF; CDR3nt: TGTGCCAGCAGCCCAAACGGGGGGGGAGAGACCCAGTACTTC
abundance: .; v_gene: TRBV11-3; d_gene: .; j_gene: TRBJ2-1; CDR3aa: CASSLDGDGEQFF; CDR3nt: TGTGCCAGCAGCTTAGATGGCGATGGTGAGCAGTTCTTC
abundance: .; v_gene: TRBV19; d_gene: TRBD1; j_gene: TRBJ2-7; CDR3aa: CASSIATGTYEQYF; CDR3nt: TGTGCCAGTAGTATCGCGACAGGGACATACGAGCAGTACTTC
abundance: .; v_gene: TRBV12-3/TRBV12-4; d_gene: .; j_gene: TRBJ2-2; CDR3aa: CASSLHQSLNTGELFF; CDR3nt: TGTGCCAGCAGTCTTCACCAGTCCCTAAACACCGGGGAGCTGTTTTTT
abundance: .; v_gene: TRBV20-1; d_gene: .; j_gene: TRBJ2-1; CDR3aa: CSARGPAYNEQFF; CDR3nt: TGCAGTGCTAGAGGTCCGGCTTACAATGAGCAGTTCTTC
abundance: .; v_gene: TRBV20-1; d_gene: .; j_gene: TRBJ1-1; CDR3aa: CSAKILDTEAFF; CDR3nt: TGCAGTGCCAAAATCTTGGACACTGAAGCTTTCTTT
abundance: .; v_gene: TRBV18; d_gene: .; j_gene: TRBJ2-5; CDR3aa: CASSSQGFGVETQYF; CDR3nt: TGTGCCAGCTCATCACAGGGATTTGGCGTCGAGACCCAGTACTTC
abundance: once; v_gene: TRBV3-1; d_gene: TRBD1; j_gene: TRBJ1-2; CDR3aa: CASSPGTGAHYGYTF; CDR3nt: TGTGCCAGCAGCCCCGGGACAGGGGCCCACTATGGCTACACCTTC
abundance: .; v_gene: TRBV19; d_gene: .; j_gene: TRBJ1-6; CDR3aa: CASSINSGTNNSPLHF; CDR3nt: TGTGCCAGTAGTATCAATTCAGGGACAAATAATTCACCCCTCCACTTT